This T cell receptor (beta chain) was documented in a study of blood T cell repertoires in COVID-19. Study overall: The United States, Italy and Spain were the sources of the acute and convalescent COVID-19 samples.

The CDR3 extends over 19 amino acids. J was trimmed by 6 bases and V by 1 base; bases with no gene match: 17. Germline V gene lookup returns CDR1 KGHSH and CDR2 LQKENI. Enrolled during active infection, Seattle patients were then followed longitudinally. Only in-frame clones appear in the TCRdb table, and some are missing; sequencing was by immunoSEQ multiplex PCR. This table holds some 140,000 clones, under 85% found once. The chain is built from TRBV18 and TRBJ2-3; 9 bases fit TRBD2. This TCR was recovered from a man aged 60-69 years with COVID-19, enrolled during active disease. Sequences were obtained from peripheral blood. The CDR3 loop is CASSPLATSGWLGSDTQYF. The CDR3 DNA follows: TGTGCCAGCTCACCACTTGCTACTAGCGGGTGGCTAGGTTCGGATACGCAGTATTTT.